This TCR beta chain appears in the sequencing data of a study of radiotherapy plus CTLA-4 blockade in lung cancer. The wider study: Objective response rate was about 18%; disease control rate, 25% to 35%.

Participants had chemo-refractory metastatic non-small-cell lung cancer and were treated with focal radiation plus ipilimumab CTLA-4 blockade. Here immunoSEQ multiplex PCR was the method, and the copy in TCRdb shows in-frame clones only, minus some. The sample contains over 30,000 clones, 60% to 80% of which appear only once. Study conclusions and caveats: Early blood T cell clone dynamics, with interferon-beta, were reported to best predict response. Peripheral blood showed expansion of tumor-derived TCR clones after radiotherapy and ipilimumab.

In germline, CDR1 is SNHLY, CDR2 FYNNEI. The CDR3 loop spans 15 amino acids. V dropped 4 bases and J dropped 3; count of bases not matched to a gene: 9. About this clone: The antigen is undetermined.

The sequence was obtained from a human donor with non-small cell lung cancer whose response to radiotherapy plus ipilimumab could not be evaluated. The chain couples TRBV2 to TRBJ2-7; 7 nucleotides align to TRBD1. The material sequenced was peripheral blood, taken from a patient treated with radiotherapy plus ipilimumab. The CDR3 loop is CASSAPGQGVYEQYF. The CDR3 region has the DNA TGTGCCAGCAGTGCTCCGGGGCAGGGGGTCTACGAGCAGTACTTC.